This paragraph covers one T cell receptor beta chain sequence. What it binds is not known. The length of the CDR3 is 15 residues. Germline V gene data show CDR1 as SEHNR and CDR2 as FQNEAQ (reference sequence). The trim removed 1 base at V and 3 bases at J, leaving 1 base unmatched. CD8+CD57+ cell expansion, shown by flow cytometry, had occurred in the patients selected for sequencing. A severe acquired aplastic anemia diagnosis applied to all patients. None of the patients had been given any therapy when their blood was sampled. Researchers report that bead enrichment of CD8+CD57+ cells delivered a mean 1.6 ug DNA. This entry is derived from a study of CD8+CD57+ T cells in acquired aplastic anemia. Findings and limits, study-wide: A lower diversity was found for CD8+CD57+ cells than for total CD4+ and CD8+ pools in patients. Patient and control CD8+ Simpson's diversity was not significantly different.

Genomic DNA was employed as the template in profiling TCR beta VDJ and CDR3. TCRdb fed the reads into MiXCR, producing one record per CDR3 protein. The sample has 15,000 to 25,000 distinct CDR3 sequences; about 40% are singletons. The rearrangement uses TRBV7-9 and TRBJ2-7; 12 bases are a match to TRBD1. The clonotype originates from a human donor with aplastic anemia. Sample: CD8+CD57+ T cells sorted from PBMCs. Documented subset: bead-enriched CD8+CD57+ effector memory T cells from SAA patients. CDR3 coding DNA: TGTGCCAGCAGCTTAGGGGACAGGGGGCTCTACGAGCAGTACTTC. The encoded protein is CASSLGDRGLYEQYF. Supplemented by reference TRBV7-9 and TRBJ2-7, the full variable domain reads DTGVSQNPRHKITKRGQNVTFRCDPISEHNRLYWYRQTLGQGPEFLTYFQNEAQLEKSRLLSDRFSAERPKGSFSTLEIQRTEQGDSAMYLCASSLGDRGLYEQYFGPGTRLTVT.